The 17 T cell receptor beta chains reported below all come from one sample, sequenced in a study of blood T cell repertoires in COVID-19. The data were produced by immunoSEQ multiplex PCR, yet TCRdb's version contains in-frame clones alone and is incomplete. The top ten clones hold 2% to 3% of a sample with some 100,000 clones, approximately 86% of them seen once. Sequencing input: PBMCs or T cells enriched from blood (not recorded which). These receptors came from a woman aged 50 to 60 who had recovered from COVID-19.

Only one count was recorded for this clone. The J gene is TRBJ2-5, the V gene TRBV5-1; 12 bases line up with TRBD1. Looked up from germline, CDR1 is SGHRS and CDR2 is YFSETQ. J was trimmed by 5 bases and V by 3 bases; bases with no gene match: 5. The CDR3 sequence is 15 residues long. The CDR3 bases are TGCGCCAGCAGCTCCGGGACAGGGGGCGGTGAGACCCAGTACTTC. Amino acids: CASSSGTGGGETQYF.

The chain recombines TRBV5-1 with TRBJ1-5, with a possible D match to TRBD1 (5 bases). The germline CDR1 and CDR2 sequences are SGHRS and YFSETQ. This CDR3 region has 14 residues. V lost 3 bases and J 3 bases, leaving 10 bases between the germline ends. The CDR3 DNA is TGCGCCAGCAGCTCAGGGCATAACAATCAGCCCCAGCATTTT. The encoded protein is CASSSGHNNQPQHF.

This clone was counted a few times. The chain is built from TRBV27 and TRBJ1-4; 7 nucleotides align to TRBD1. V was clipped by 7 bases and J by 5 bases; unmatched bases: 13. There are 16 residues in the CDR3. Per germline, CDR1 MNHEY and CDR2 SMNVEV (reference sequence). Here the CDR3 DNA reads TGTGCCAGCAAGTCTCTCCGGGACAGTTCCAATGAAAAACTGTTTTTT. This codes for CASKSLRDSSNEKLFF.

The chain joins TRBV7-6 to TRBJ2-3; 8 positions match TRBD2. This CDR3 has 15 amino acids. Germline CDR1 and CDR2: SGHVS and FNYEAQ. The trim removed 1 base at V and 7 bases at J, leaving 7 bases unmatched. DNA for the CDR3: TGTGCCAGCAGCTTAGAGGGCGGGAGGTCTAATACGCAGTATTTT. This translates into CASSLEGGRSNTQYF. The whole variable domain, filled in from reference TRBV7-6 and TRBJ2-3, reads GAGVSQSPRYKVTKRGQDVALRCDPISGHVSLYWYRQALGQGPEFLTYFNYEAQQDKSGLPNDRFSAERPEGSISTLTIQRTEQRDSAMYRCASSLEGGRSNTQYFGPGTRLTVL.

The chain recombines TRBV4-1 with TRBJ2-2; a weak D match, TRBD2 (6 bases). The germline V gene has CDR1 MGHRA and CDR2 YSYEKL. CDR3 length equals 16 residues. The germline V and J ends were trimmed by 0 bases and 8 bases, with 16 bases remaining between them. The CDR3 loop reads CASSQDSGGGLGELFF. CDR3 nucleotide sequence: TGCGCCAGCAGCCAAGATAGCGGAGGTGGTCTGGGGGAGCTGTTTTTT.

The V call is TRBV2, the J call TRBJ1-1, with 7 positions matching TRBD1. CDR1 is SNHLY, CDR2 FYNNEI, per germline. The CDR3 is 15 residues long. The V and J ends lost 7 bases and 0 bases, in that order; junction bases with no gene match: 8. Written as DNA, the CDR3 is TGTGCCAGCAAACTACAGGGGCCGGTGAACACTGAAGCTTTCTTT. It is translated as CASKLQGPVNTEAFF.

The gene calls are TRBV19 and TRBJ2-7; perhaps TRBD1 as D (6 bases). V was clipped by 3 bases and J by 2 bases, with 11 bases between them. Per germline, CDR1 LNHDA and CDR2 SQIVND (reference sequence). This CDR3 spans 14 amino acids. Here the CDR3 reads CASSIGTRAYEQYF. CDR3 sequence (DNA): TGTGCCAGTAGTATCGGGACACGTGCCTACGAGCAGTACTTC. The full variable domain, its missing parts supplied by reference TRBV19 and TRBJ2-7, is DGGITQSPKYLFRKEGQNVTLSCEQNLNHDAMYWYRQDPGQGLRLIYYSQIVNDFQKGDIAEGYSVSREKKESFPLTVTSAQKNPTAFYLCASSIGTRAYEQYFGPGTRLTVT.

In its sample, this clone was seen a few times. The V and J genes are TRBV6-5 and TRBJ1-5; 7 nucleotides align to TRBD1. The ends lost 6 bases at V and 7 bases at J; junction bases unmatched: 6. The CDR3 extends over 13 amino acids. The germline CDR1 and CDR2 sequences are MNHEY and SVGAGI. DNA for the CDR3: TGTGCCAGCAGCTACGACAGGGTGCAGCCCCAGCATTTT. Its protein is CASSYDRVQPQHF.

This clone was seen just once. This chain joins TRBV2 and TRBJ2-6; D gene uncertain. Germline V gene data show CDR1 as SNHLY and CDR2 as FYNNEI. The CDR3 is 15 residues long. V lost 3 bases to trimming and J lost 0 bases, with 6 bases between them. The CDR3 bases are TGTGCCAGCAGTGACGTCCGCTCTGGGGCCAACGTCCTGACTTTC. The encoded protein is CASSDVRSGANVLTF.

The gene calls are TRBV19 and TRBJ1-2, with 8 positions matching TRBD1. The CDR3 extends over 19 amino acids. Looked up from germline, CDR1 is LNHDA and CDR2 is SQIVND (reference sequence). V shed 4 bases and J 3 bases; nucleotides not matched to a gene: 19. CDR3 nucleotide sequence: TGTGCCAGTAGTACCTCCACGAGCGGGACAGGCGGGGTTCACTATGGCTACACCTTC. This gives the protein CASSTSTSGTGGVHYGYTF.

This clone has only one observation. The V gene is TRBV27, the J gene TRBJ2-2; D remains unclear. The CDR3 length is 14 residues. Germline V lookup: CDR1 MNHEY, CDR2 SMNVEV (reference sequence). Between the trimmed V and J ends, which lost 3 bases and 2 bases, there was a span of 7 bases. The CDR3 reads CASSLSTNTGELFF. CDR3 DNA sequence: TGTGCCAGCAGTTTGTCAACAAACACCGGGGAGCTGTTTTTT.

There are a few counts of this clone. V is TRBV2 and J is TRBJ2-1; the match to TRBD2 covers 13 bases. CDR1 is SNHLY, CDR2 FYNNEI, per germline. The ends lost 8 bases at V and 9 bases at J; junction bases unmatched: 10. The CDR3 runs 15 residues. The DNA of the CDR3 is TGTGCCAGCTGGGGGACTAGCGGGATTGTGGCTGAGCAGTTCTTC. This translates into CASWGTSGIVAEQFF.

This clone was counted between two and nine times. The chain links TRBV13 to TRBJ1-1; D unclear. V was cut by 0 bases and J by 5 bases, with 10 bases left in between. CDR1 is PRHDT and CDR2 is FYEKMQ in the germline V gene (reference sequence). This CDR3 is built from 14 residues. DNA for the CDR3: TGTGCCAGCAGCTTAGGGCAGAGGAGTACTGAAGCTTTCTTT. Translation gives CASSLGQRSTEAFF. Combining the CDR3 with reference TRBV13 and TRBJ1-1 gives the whole variable domain AAGVIQSPRHLIKEKRETATLKCYPIPRHDTVYWYQQGPGQDPQFLISFYEKMQSDKGSIPDRFSAQQFSDYHSELNMSSLELGDSALYFCASSLGQRSTEAFFGQGTRLTVV.

This clone has only one observation. This chain links TRBV28 with TRBJ1-1; 9 bases are shared with TRBD1. The junction had 7 bases not matched to a gene; V was cut back by 3 bases and J by 5 bases. Germline lookup yields CDR1 MDHEN and CDR2 SYDVKM. The CDR3 is made up of 15 amino acids. The CDR3: CASSFLQGALTEAFF. CDR3 sequence (DNA): TGTGCCAGCAGTTTTTTACAGGGGGCGCTTACTGAAGCTTTCTTT.

The chain employs TRBV27 and TRBJ2-2; 10 nucleotides agree with TRBD2. CDR3 size: 19 residues. The junction had 9 bases not matched to a gene; V was cut back by 0 bases and J by 2 bases. Germline V CDR1 and CDR2: MNHEY, SMNVEV (reference sequence). The CDR3, as DNA: TGTGCCAGCAGTTTATCGATGGGGGTAGCGGGAGGTAACACCGGGGAGCTGTTTTTT. This encodes CASSLSMGVAGGNTGELFF.

V is TRBV6-6 and J is TRBJ1-2; 7 bases fit TRBD1. Germline values: CDR1 MNHNY, CDR2 SVGAGI (reference sequence). The ends lost 5 bases at V and 4 bases at J; junction bases unmatched: 13. The CDR3 length is 16 residues. The chain's CDR3 is CASSRGGQPRTYGYTF. The DNA for the CDR3 is TGTGCCAGCAGTCGAGGGGGACAGCCACGTACCTATGGCTACACCTTC.

The chain is built from TRBV2 and TRBJ2-7; D is possibly TRBD2 (5 bases). This CDR3 region has 15 residues. Germline values: CDR1 SNHLY, CDR2 FYNNEI. The V and J ends lost 7 bases and 1 base respectively, with 17 bases between them. CDR3 protein: CASTLWLTGSYEQYF. The DNA of the CDR3 is TGTGCCAGCACCCTCTGGCTGACGGGGTCCTACGAGCAGTACTTC.